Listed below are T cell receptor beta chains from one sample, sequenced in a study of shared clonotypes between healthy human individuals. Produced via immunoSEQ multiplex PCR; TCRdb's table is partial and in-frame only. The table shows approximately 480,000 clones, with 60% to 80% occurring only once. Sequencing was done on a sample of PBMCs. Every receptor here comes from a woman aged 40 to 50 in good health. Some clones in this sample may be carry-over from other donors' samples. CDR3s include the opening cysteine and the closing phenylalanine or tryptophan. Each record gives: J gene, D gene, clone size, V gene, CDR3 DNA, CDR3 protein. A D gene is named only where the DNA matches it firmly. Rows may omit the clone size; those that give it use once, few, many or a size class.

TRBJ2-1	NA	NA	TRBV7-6	TGTGCCAGCAGCTTAGCCGCTAGCTACAATGAGCAGTTCTTC	CASSLAASYNEQFF
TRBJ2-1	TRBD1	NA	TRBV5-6	TGTGCCAGCAGCTTGTACCACAGGGGCTACAATGAGCAGTTCTTC	CASSLYHRGYNEQFF
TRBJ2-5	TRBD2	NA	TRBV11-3	TGTGCCAGCAGCCGACGGGAGGAAGAGACCCAGTACTTC	CASSRREEETQYF
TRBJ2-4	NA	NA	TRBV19	TGTGCCAGTAGTATCAACAGGAAAGAAAACATTCAGTACTTC	CASSINRKENIQYF
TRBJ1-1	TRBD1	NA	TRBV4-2	TGTGCCAGCAGCATGGGACAGGGAATGAACACTGAAGCTTTCTTT	CASSMGQGMNTEAFF
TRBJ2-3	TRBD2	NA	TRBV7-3	TGTGCCAGCAGCTTAAGAGCGGGAGCGATAGATACGCAGTATTTT	CASSLRAGAIDTQYF
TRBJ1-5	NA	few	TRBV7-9	TGTGCCAGCAGCTTGACGGGCTATCAGCCCCAGCATTTT	CASSLTGYQPQHF
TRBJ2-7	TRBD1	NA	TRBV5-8	TGTGCCAGCAGCAGAAGGACAGGGGTCTACGAGCAGTACTTC	CASSRRTGVYEQYF
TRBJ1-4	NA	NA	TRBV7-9	TGTGCCAGCAGCCCCGGACATTCGGGTGAAAAACTGTTTTTT	CASSPGHSGEKLFF
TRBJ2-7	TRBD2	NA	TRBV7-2	TGTGCCAGCAGCTTATGGGAGGGGACTAGGGTGAACGAGCAGTACTTC	CASSLWEGTRVNEQYF
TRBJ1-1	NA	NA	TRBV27	TGTGCCAGCAGTTTATATAACACTGAAGCTTTCTTT	CASSLYNTEAFF
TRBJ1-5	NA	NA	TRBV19	TGTGCCAGTAGTGCAATGCAACGCAATCAGCCCCAGCATTTT	CASSAMQRNQPQHF
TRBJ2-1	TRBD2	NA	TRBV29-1	TGCAGCGTTGTGCGGGAGGCTTACAATGAGCAGTTCTTC	CSVVREAYNEQFF
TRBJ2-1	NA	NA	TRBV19	TGTGCCAGTAACTGGGGTCGGTTCTACAATGAGCAGTTCTTC	CASNWGRFYNEQFF
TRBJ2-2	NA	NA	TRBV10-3	TGTGCCCCCACGGTCCAGGGAGCACACCATATATTT	CAPTVQGAHHIF